These 12 T cell receptor beta chains were all obtained from the same sample, sequenced in a study of post-analysis software for immune sequencing data. The authors incorporated unique molecular identifiers into the TCR beta cDNA libraries. TCRdb passed the PCR reads through MiXCR, listing each CDR3 protein once. The repertoire has around 710,000 distinct CDR3 sequences, around 45% of them found once; the top ten carry 4% to 5%. General observations from the study: Comparison of patients with controls showed four or five TRBV segments more frequent in patients, TRBV5-6, TRBV5-1 and TRBV20-1 among them.

No antigens are known for them. Material: blood. These receptors all stem from a girl aged 10 to 17 with multiple sclerosis.

This clonotype was found a few times. The rearrangement joins TRBV12-3 or TRBV12-4 to TRBJ2-5; 13 bases map to TRBD2. After removal of 3 bases from V and 5 bases from J, the junction contained 3 bases not matched to a gene. The CDR3 consists of 15 residues. DNA for the CDR3: TGTGCCAGCAGTTTGAAACTAGCGGGAGGGGAGACCCAGTACTTC. As protein: CASSLKLAGGETQYF.

This clonotype was seen a few times. This chain uses TRBV15 with TRBJ2-5; 8 bases match TRBD2. With V trimmed by 3 bases and J by 1 base, 13 bases remained unmatched. This CDR3 comprises 18 residues. CDR1 and CDR2 (germline): LNHNV, YYDKDF (reference sequence). The CDR3 DNA reads TGTGCCACCAGCAGTTACGCGTGGTTAGCGGGGACCCAAGAGACCCAGTACTTC. Encoded protein: CATSSYAWLAGTQETQYF.

This clonotype was seen only a few times. The chain employs TRBV5-1 and TRBJ2-1; 7 nucleotides line up with TRBD2. The V segment lost 4 bases and the J segment 4 bases; nucleotides outside the gene matches: 11. CDR3 length: 16 residues. Germline V gives CDR1 SGHRS, CDR2 YFSETQ. Written as DNA, the CDR3 is TGCGCCAGCAGCGACCCTAGCGGAGGCTATTACAATGAGCAGTTCTTC. It translates to CASSDPSGGYYNEQFF.

This clonotype was seen once. The chain has TRBV7-9 and TRBJ2-1; TRBD1 or TRBD2 may be the D gene (5 bases each). CDR3 length equals 16 residues. In germline, CDR1 is SEHNR, CDR2 FQNEAQ (reference sequence). The V and J ends lost 2 bases and 8 bases respectively, with 19 bases between them. In DNA, the CDR3 is TGTGCCAGCAGCTTAAGCGGACCCAGGGAATTCTATGAGCAGTTCTTC. Translating it yields CASSLSGPREFYEQFF.

V and J are TRBV24-1 and TRBJ2-1; D may be TRBD2 (6 bases). This CDR3 contains 14 residues. The germline V gene has CDR1 KGHDR and CDR2 SFDVKD. With 4 bases removed from V and 5 bases from J, the gap between germline ends came to 11 bases. The CDR3 region has the DNA TGTGCCACCAGTGACCGGGACTTGAACAATGAGCAGTTCTTC. Amino acid sequence: CATSDRDLNNEQFF.

The V gene is TRBV29-1, the J gene TRBJ1-1; a possible D gene is TRBD1 (5 bases). V lost 6 bases and J 1 base, leaving 12 bases between the germline ends. This CDR3 is 13 amino acids long. Germline-derived CDR1 and CDR2 are SQVTM and ANQGSEA. CDR3 region: CSVGDGPNTEAFF. The CDR3 coding sequence is TGCAGCGTGGGGGACGGGCCGAACACTGAAGCTTTCTTT.

This clonotype has only a few counts. The rearrangement joins TRBV6-5 to TRBJ2-1; 9 bases align to TRBD2. This CDR3 contains 16 residues. Germline-derived CDR1 and CDR2 are MNHEY and SVGAGI. V dropped 0 bases and J dropped 4; count of bases not matched to a gene: 4. CDR3 amino acids: CASSYSSGGLYNEQFF. DNA for the CDR3: TGTGCCAGCAGTTACTCGAGCGGGGGGCTTTACAATGAGCAGTTCTTC.

This clonotype was counted between two and nine times. The CDR3 is CASRPGTSGFSRDTQYF. CDR3 nucleotides: TGTGCCAGCAGACCCGGGACTAGCGGCTTCTCGCGGGATACGCAGTATTTT. The chain is built from TRBV7-6 and TRBJ2-3; the match to TRBD2 covers 11 bases. The germline V gene has CDR1 SGHVS and CDR2 FNYEAQ. This CDR3 is 17 amino acids long. Trimming removed 6 bases from V and 6 bases from J; junction bases left unmatched: 14.

The chain links TRBV6-5 to TRBJ2-5; perhaps TRBD1 as D (6 bases). The V end lost 2 bases, the J end lost 1 base, and 8 bases lay between the germline ends. Germline values: CDR1 MNHEY, CDR2 SVGAGI. The CDR3 is made up of 14 amino acids. CDR3 protein: CASSYRTAQETQYF. Here the CDR3 DNA reads TGTGCCAGCAGTTACCGGACAGCCCAAGAGACCCAGTACTTC.

This chain connects TRBV7-8 to TRBJ2-1; D possibly uses TRBD1 or TRBD2 (7 bases each). The CDR3 covers 20 residues. Trimming pared 7 bases from V and 7 bases from J, leaving 35 bases between. From germline, CDR1 is SGHVS and CDR2 FQNEAQ. The CDR3 DNA sequence: TGTGCCAGCAAGTCCCACCGGGGGGACAGAGGACTACTGGTGGAGAATGAGCAGTTCTTC. It is translated as CASKSHRGDRGLLVENEQFF.

This clonotype was observed a handful of times. The chain has TRBV12-5 and TRBJ2-7; 9 nucleotides match TRBD2. The J segment lost 3 bases and the V segment lost 3 bases, leaving 3 bases of the junction unmatched. Germline CDR1 reads LGHNT; CDR2 reads FRNRAP. There are 14 residues in the CDR3. CDR3: CASGLAGGLYEQYF. CDR3 coding DNA: TGTGCTAGTGGTTTAGCGGGAGGCCTCTACGAGCAGTACTTC.

The CDR3 sequence is CASSLGLAGIETQYF. The CDR3 DNA sequence: TGTGCCAGCAGCCTAGGGCTAGCGGGGATAGAGACCCAGTACTTC. The rearrangement uses TRBV7-2 and TRBJ2-5; 9 bases align to TRBD2. Trimming at V came to 5 bases and at J to 4 bases, leaving 8 bases not matched to a gene. CDR1 and CDR2 (germline): SGHTA, FQGNSA. The CDR3 runs to 15 residues.